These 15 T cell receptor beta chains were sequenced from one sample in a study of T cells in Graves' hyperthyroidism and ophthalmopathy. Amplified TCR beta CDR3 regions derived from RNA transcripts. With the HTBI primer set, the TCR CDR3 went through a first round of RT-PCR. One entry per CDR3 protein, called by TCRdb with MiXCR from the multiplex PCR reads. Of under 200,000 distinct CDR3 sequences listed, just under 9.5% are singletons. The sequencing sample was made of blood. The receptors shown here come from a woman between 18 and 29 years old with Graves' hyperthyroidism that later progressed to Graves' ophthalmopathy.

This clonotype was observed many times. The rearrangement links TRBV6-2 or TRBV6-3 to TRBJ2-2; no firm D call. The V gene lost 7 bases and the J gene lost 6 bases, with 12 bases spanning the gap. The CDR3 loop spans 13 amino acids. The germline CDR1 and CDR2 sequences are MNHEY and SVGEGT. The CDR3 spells CASKGPQAGELFF. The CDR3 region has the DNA TGTGCCAGCAAGGGTCCGCAGGCCGGGGAGCTGTTTTTT.

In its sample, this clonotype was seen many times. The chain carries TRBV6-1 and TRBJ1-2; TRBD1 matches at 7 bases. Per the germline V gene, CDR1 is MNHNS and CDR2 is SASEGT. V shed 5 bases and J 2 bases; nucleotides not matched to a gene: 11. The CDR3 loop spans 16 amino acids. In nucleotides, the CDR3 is TGTGCCAGCAGTTCTTTGGACAGGCGAAGAAACTATGGCTACACCTTC. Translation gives CASSSLDRRRNYGYTF.

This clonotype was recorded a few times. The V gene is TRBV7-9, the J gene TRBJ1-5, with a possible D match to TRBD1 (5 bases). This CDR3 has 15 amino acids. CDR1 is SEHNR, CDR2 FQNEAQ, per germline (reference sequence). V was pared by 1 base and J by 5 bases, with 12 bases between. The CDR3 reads CASSLGSRGDQPQHF. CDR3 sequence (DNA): TGTGCCAGCAGCTTAGGGAGTAGGGGCGATCAGCCCCAGCATTTT.

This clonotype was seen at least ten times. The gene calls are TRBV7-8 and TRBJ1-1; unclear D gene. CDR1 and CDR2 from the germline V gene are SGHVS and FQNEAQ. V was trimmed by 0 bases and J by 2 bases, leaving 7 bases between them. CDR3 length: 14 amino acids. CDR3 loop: CASSLAALNTEAFF. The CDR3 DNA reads TGTGCCAGCAGCTTAGCAGCCTTAAACACTGAAGCTTTCTTT.

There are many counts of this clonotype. The CDR3 is CASSPGGNEQFF. CDR3 nucleotides: TGTGCCAGCAGCCCAGGGGGAAATGAGCAGTTCTTC. The V gene is TRBV11-2, the J gene TRBJ2-1; 7 bases map to TRBD1. The CDR3 sequence is 12 residues long. With V trimmed by 5 bases and J by 7 bases, 2 bases remained unmatched. Germline CDR1 and CDR2: SGHAT and FQNNGV.

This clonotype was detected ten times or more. Here the CDR3 DNA reads TGTGCCAGCAGTTTAGGGCAGGGAAAAGAGACCCAGTACTTC. Protein: CASSLGQGKETQYF. The chain recombines TRBV12-3 or TRBV12-4 with TRBJ2-5, with D tentatively TRBD1 (5 bases). Trimming cost V 1 base and J 3 bases, with 9 bases left between them. The CDR3 extends over 14 amino acids.

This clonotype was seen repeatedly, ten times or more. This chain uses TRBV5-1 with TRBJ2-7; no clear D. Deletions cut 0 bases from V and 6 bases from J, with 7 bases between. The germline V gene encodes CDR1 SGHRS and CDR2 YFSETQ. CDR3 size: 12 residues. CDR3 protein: CASSLGGREQYF. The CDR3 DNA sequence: TGCGCCAGCAGCTTGGGGGGTCGCGAGCAGTACTTC.

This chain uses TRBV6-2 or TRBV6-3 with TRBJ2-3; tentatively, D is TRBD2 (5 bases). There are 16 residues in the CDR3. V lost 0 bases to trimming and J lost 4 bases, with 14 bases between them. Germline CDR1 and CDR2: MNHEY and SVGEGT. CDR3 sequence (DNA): TGTGCCAGCAGTTACTCGTCTAGCCGGGCGGCAGATACGCAGTATTTT. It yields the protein CASSYSSSRAADTQYF.

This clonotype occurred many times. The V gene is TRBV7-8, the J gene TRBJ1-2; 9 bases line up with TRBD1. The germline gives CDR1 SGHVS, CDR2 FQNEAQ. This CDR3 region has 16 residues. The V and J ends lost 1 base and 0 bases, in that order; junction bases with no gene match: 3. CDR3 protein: CASSLEGQGTNYGYTF. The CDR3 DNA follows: TGTGCCAGCAGCTTAGAGGGACAGGGTACTAACTATGGCTACACCTTC.

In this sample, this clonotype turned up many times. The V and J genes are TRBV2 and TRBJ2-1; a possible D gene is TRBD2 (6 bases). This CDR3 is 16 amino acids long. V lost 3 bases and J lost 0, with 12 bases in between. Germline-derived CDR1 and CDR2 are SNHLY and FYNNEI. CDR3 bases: TGTGCCAGCAGTGACGGGGGATTAAGCTCCTACAATGAGCAGTTCTTC. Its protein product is CASSDGGLSSYNEQFF.

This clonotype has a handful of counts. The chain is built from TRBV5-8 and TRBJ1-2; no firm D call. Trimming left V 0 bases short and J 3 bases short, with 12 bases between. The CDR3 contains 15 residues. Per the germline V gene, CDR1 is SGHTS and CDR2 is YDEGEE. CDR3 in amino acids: CASSLGIGSHYGYTF. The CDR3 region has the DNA TGTGCCAGCAGCTTGGGCATTGGGAGCCACTATGGCTACACCTTC.

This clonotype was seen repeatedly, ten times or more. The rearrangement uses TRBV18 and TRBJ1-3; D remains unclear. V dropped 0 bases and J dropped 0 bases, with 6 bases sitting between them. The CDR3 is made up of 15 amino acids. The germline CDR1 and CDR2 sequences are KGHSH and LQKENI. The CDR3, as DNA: TGTGCCAGCTCACCACCGCACATCTCTGGAAACACCATATATTTT. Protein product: CASSPPHISGNTIYF.

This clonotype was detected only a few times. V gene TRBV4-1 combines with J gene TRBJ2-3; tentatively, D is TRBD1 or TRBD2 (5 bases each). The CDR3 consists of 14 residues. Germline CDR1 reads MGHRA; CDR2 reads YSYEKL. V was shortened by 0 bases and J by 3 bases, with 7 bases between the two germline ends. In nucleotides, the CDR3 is TGCGCCAGCAGCCAAGATGGGGGAACAGATACGCAGTATTTT. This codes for CASSQDGGTDTQYF.

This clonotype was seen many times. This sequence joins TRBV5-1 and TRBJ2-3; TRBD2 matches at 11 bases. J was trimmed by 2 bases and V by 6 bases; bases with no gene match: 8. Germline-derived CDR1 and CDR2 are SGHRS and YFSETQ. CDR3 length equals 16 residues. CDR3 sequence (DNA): TGCGCCAGCAAGGATGGTAGCGGGAGGGTCACAGATACGCAGTATTTT. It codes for CASKDGSGRVTDTQYF.

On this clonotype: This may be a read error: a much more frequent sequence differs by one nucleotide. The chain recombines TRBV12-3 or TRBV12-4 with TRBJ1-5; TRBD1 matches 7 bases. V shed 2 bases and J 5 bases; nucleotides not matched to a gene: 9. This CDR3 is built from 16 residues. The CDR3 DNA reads TGTGCCAGCAGTTTACAGGGGGGCGGAGGCGATCAGCCCCAGCATTTT. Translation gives CASSLQGGGGDQPQHF.